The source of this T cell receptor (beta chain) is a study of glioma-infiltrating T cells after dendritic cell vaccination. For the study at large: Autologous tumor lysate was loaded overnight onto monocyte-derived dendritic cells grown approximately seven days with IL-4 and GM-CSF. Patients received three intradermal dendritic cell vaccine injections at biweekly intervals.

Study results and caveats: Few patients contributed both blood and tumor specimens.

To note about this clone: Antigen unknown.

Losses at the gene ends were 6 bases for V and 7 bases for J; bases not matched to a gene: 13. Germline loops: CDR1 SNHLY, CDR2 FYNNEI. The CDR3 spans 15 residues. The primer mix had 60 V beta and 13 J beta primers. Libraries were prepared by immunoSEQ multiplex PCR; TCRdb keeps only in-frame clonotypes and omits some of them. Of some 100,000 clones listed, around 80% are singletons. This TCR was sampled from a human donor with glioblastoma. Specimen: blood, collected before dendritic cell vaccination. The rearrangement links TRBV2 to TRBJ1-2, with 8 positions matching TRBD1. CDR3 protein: CASSRTQGAQGGYTF. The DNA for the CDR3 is TGTGCCAGCAGCCGAACCCAGGGGGCTCAGGGTGGCTACACCTTC. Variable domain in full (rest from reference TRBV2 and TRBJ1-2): EPEVTQTPSHQVTQMGQEVILRCVPISNHLYFYWYRQILGQKVEFLVSFYNNEISEKSEIFDDQFSVERPDGSNFTLKIRSTKLEDSAMYFCASSRTQGAQGGYTFGSGTRLTVV.